This T cell receptor (beta chain) originates from a study of monozygotic twins with inflammatory bowel disease. General study results and limits: Compared with healthy twins, IBD patients shared fewer clonotypes with others, especially with disease activity. Healthy co-twins showed greater TCRbeta diversity (inverse Simpson) than IBD patients.

Germline loops: CDR1 MNHEY, CDR2 SMNVEV (reference sequence). There are 15 residues in the CDR3. Turning to this clonotype: What it binds is unknown.

Samples each yielded cDNA through eight separate reactions. TCRdb reanalyzed the 5' RACE reads, giving one entry per CDR3 protein sequence and no DNA. This repertoire includes 350,000 to 400,000 distinct CDR3 sequences. Total RNA from whole blood was isolated with no T cell sorting. This chain joins TRBV27 and TRBJ1-4; TCRdb's D call of TRBD1 is untestable without DNA. Sequencing was carried out using blood. The source of this sequence is a human donor with ulcerative colitis or Crohn's disease, or a healthy co-twin of an affected twin (not recorded which). CDR3 sequence: CASSRSSGGWEKLFF.